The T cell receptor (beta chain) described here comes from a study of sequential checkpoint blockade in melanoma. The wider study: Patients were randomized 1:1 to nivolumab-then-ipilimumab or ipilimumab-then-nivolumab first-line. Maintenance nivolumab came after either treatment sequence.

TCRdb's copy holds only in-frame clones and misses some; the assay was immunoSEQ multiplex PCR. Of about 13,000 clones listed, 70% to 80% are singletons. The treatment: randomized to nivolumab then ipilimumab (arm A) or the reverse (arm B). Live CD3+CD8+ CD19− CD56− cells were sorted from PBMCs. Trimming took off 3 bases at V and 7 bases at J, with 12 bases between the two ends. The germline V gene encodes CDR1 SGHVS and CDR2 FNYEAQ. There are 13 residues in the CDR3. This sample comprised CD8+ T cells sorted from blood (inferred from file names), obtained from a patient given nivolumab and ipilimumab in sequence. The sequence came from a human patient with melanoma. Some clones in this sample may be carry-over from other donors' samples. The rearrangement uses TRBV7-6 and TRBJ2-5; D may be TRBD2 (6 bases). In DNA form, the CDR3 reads TGTGCCAGCAGCTTGACTAGAGTTGGGACCCAGTACTTC. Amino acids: CASSLTRVGTQYF.